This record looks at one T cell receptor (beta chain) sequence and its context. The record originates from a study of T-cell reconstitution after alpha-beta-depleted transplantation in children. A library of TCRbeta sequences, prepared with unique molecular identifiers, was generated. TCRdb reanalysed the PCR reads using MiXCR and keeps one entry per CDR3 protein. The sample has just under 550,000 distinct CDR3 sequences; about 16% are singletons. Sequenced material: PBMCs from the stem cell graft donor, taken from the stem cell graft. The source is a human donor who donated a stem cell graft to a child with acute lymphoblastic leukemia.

CDR3 DNA sequence: TGTGCCAGCTCATCCCTACATTCCCAGGGAACTCTAAATCAGCCCCAGCATTTT. It specifies CASSSLHSQGTLNQPQHF. The chain is built from TRBV18 and TRBJ1-5, with a possible D match to TRBD1 (5 bases). The CDR3 has 18 amino acids. V was cut by 5 bases and J by 4 bases, with 24 bases left in between. Germline values: CDR1 KGHSH, CDR2 LQKENI.